One and the same sample provided the 30 T cell receptor beta chains below, sequenced in a study of T cell changes during pregnancy in multiple sclerosis. Assay used: immunoSEQ multiplex PCR; TCRdb lists only in-frame clones, some missing. The repertoire holds tens of thousands of clones, 80% to 95% seen once, with under 2% in the top ten. The source was peripheral blood, collected in the second trimester of pregnancy. Receptors were obtained from a female donor with multiple sclerosis, enrolled in a pregnancy study.

The rearrangement joins TRBV4-3 to TRBJ2-2; TRBD2 agrees at 7 bases. The CDR3 has 15 residues. J was trimmed by 6 bases and V by 1 base; bases with no gene match: 5. Germline values: CDR1 LGHNA, CDR2 YSLEER. This CDR3 is CASSQGGRGAGELFF. CDR3 bases: TGCGCCAGCAGCCAAGGAGGGAGGGGTGCCGGGGAGCTGTTTTTT.

This rearrangement joins TRBV29-1 to TRBJ1-1, with D perhaps matching TRBD1 (5 bases). Germline V gene lookup returns CDR1 SQVTM and CDR2 ANQGSEA. The CDR3 covers 14 residues. The chain's CDR3 is CTIQIGGLNTEAFF. The CDR3 region has the DNA TGCACCATACAAATCGGGGGACTGAACACTGAAGCTTTCTTT. Complete variable domain (other parts from reference TRBV29-1 and TRBJ1-1): SAVISQKPSRDICQRGTSLTIQCQVDSQVTMMFWYRQQPGQSLTLIATANQGSEATYESGFVIDKFPISRPNLTFSTLTVSNMSPEDSSIYLCTIQIGGLNTEAFFGQGTRLTVV.

This sequence joins TRBV18 and TRBJ1-1, with a weak D call TRBD1 (6 bases). V gave up 5 bases and J gave up 0 bases, with 19 bases separating them. The CDR3 has 17 residues. Germline CDR1 and CDR2: KGHSH and LQKENI. DNA of the CDR3: TGTGCCAGCTCAACAATAAGGACAGAAATTATGAACACTGAAGCTTTCTTT. Translated, it gives CASSTIRTEIMNTEAFF.

The chain employs TRBV19 and TRBJ1-5, with D unclear. This CDR3 has 13 amino acids. Germline V lookup: CDR1 LNHDA, CDR2 SQIVND (reference sequence). The V end was cut by 5 bases, the J end by 8 bases, with 13 bases between. CDR3 protein: CASSLAPPEPQHF. The CDR3 DNA is TGTGCCAGTAGTTTAGCCCCCCCGGAGCCCCAGCATTTT.

The J gene is TRBJ2-1, the V gene TRBV7-2; 13 bases line up with TRBD2. V lost 1 base to trimming and J lost 8 bases; unmatched junction nucleotides: 5. Germline lookup yields CDR1 SGHTA and CDR2 FQGNSA. The CDR3 is made up of 16 amino acids. DNA for the CDR3: TGTGCCAGCAGCTTAGGGACTAGCGGGGGATCCCATGAGCAGTTCTTC. Translation gives CASSLGTSGGSHEQFF.

This chain connects TRBV6-5 to TRBJ2-6, with TRBD2 as a possible D gene (6 bases). The germline V gene encodes CDR1 MNHEY and CDR2 SVGAGI. This CDR3 has 16 amino acids. The V end lost 4 bases, the J end lost 2 bases, and 12 bases lay between the germline ends. The CDR3 coding sequence is TGTGCCAGCAGTTCCACCTCGGGGGCTGGGGCCAACGTCCTGACTTTC. This encodes CASSSTSGAGANVLTF.

This chain uses TRBV9 with TRBJ1-3; 8 bases match TRBD1. This CDR3 is built from 16 residues. V was clipped by 4 bases and J by 0 bases; unmatched bases: 6. Germline V lookup: CDR1 SGDLS, CDR2 YYNGEE. CDR3: CASSLGQASSGNTIYF. In DNA, the CDR3 is TGTGCCAGCAGCTTGGGACAGGCGAGCTCTGGAAACACCATATATTTT.

This chain joins TRBV2 and TRBJ2-7; TRBD2 agrees at 15 bases. V shed 7 bases, J shed 5 bases, and the junction held 6 bases outside the gene matches. Germline CDR1 reads SNHLY; CDR2 reads FYNNEI. The CDR3 runs to 15 residues. The CDR3 spells CASTWGLAGGHEQYF. CDR3 nucleotide sequence: TGTGCCAGCACTTGGGGACTAGCGGGAGGTCACGAGCAGTACTTC.

The rearrangement uses TRBV18 and TRBJ2-3; D is undetermined. V lost 1 base, J lost 3 bases, and 14 bases lay in between. Germline V lookup: CDR1 KGHSH, CDR2 LQKENI. CDR3 size: 16 residues. CDR3 residues: CASSPLGSRGTDTQYF. The CDR3 DNA follows: TGTGCCAGCTCACCACTAGGCTCCCGAGGAACAGATACGCAGTATTTT. The whole variable domain, remainder taken from reference TRBV18 and TRBJ2-3, is NAGVMQNPRHLVRRRGQEARLRCSPMKGHSHVYWYRQLPEEGLKFMVYLQKENIIDESGMPKERFSAEFPKEGPSILRIQQVVRGDSAAYFCASSPLGSRGTDTQYFGPGTRLTVL.

The rearrangement links TRBV7-3 to TRBJ2-6; possibly TRBD2 for D (6 bases). V was clipped by 5 bases and J by 1 base, with 12 bases between them. CDR1 is SGHTA and CDR2 is FQGTGA in the germline V gene. The CDR3 sequence is 16 residues long. For the CDR3, the DNA is TGTGCCAGCAGCCCCCCCGGGACTTCTGGGGCCAACGTCCTGACTTTC. Its translation: CASSPPGTSGANVLTF.

This chain links TRBV2 with TRBJ1-2; TRBD1 matches 7 bases. Germline CDR1 is SNHLY and CDR2 is FYNNEI. With 6 bases clipped from V and 0 bases from J, the junction kept 4 bases outside the gene matches. There are 14 residues in the CDR3. CDR3 sequence (DNA): TGTGCCAGCAGCCGACAGGGAACTAACTATGGCTACACCTTC. It translates to CASSRQGTNYGYTF.

This clone was seen a handful of times. The chain carries TRBV18 and TRBJ2-7; TRBD2 matches at 9 bases. The V segment lost 0 bases and the J segment 4 bases; nucleotides outside the gene matches: 4. CDR1 and CDR2 from the germline V gene are KGHSH and LQKENI. This CDR3 region has 15 residues. The CDR3 here is CASSPPIAGVYEQYF. The DNA of the CDR3 is TGTGCCAGCTCACCACCAATAGCGGGAGTATACGAGCAGTACTTC.

V is TRBV16 and J is TRBJ2-5; 7 bases agree with TRBD1. V dropped 4 bases and J dropped 2; count of bases not matched to a gene: 7. In germline, CDR1 is KGHSY, CDR2 FQNENV. The CDR3 consists of 15 residues. The DNA for the CDR3 is TGTGCCAGCAGCCCTAGCTGGGGACAGCAAGAGACCCAGTACTTC. The encoded protein is CASSPSWGQQETQYF.

The J gene is TRBJ2-7, the V gene TRBV5-4; D perhaps matches TRBD1 (6 bases). V lost 4 bases, J lost 7 bases, and 15 bases lay in between. The CDR3 is 13 amino acids. Germline CDR1 and CDR2: SGHNT and YYREEE (reference sequence). In DNA, the CDR3 is TGTGCCAGCAGCCCCAGGGACATTAGGGAGCAGTACTTC. This gives the protein CASSPRDIREQYF.

The chain couples TRBV29-1 to TRBJ2-2, with TRBD1 as a possible D gene (5 bases). The V and J ends lost 6 bases and 3 bases respectively, with 14 bases between them. The CDR3 sequence is 14 residues long. The germline V gene has CDR1 SQVTM and CDR2 ANQGSEA. CDR3 protein: CSVTTGYDTGELFF. CDR3 coding DNA: TGCAGCGTCACAACAGGTTATGACACCGGGGAGCTGTTTTTT.

V usage is TRBV11-2 and J usage is TRBJ2-1; 7 positions agree with TRBD1. The CDR3 loop spans 14 amino acids. Germline assignment: CDR1 SGHAT and CDR2 FQNNGV. J gave up 7 bases and V 1 base, and 4 bases lay outside the gene matches. The CDR3 DNA reads TGTGCCAGCAGCTTAGGACAGGGCAGGAATGAGCAGTTCTTC. This gives the protein CASSLGQGRNEQFF.

The chain employs TRBV7-2 and TRBJ2-7, with D unresolved. The CDR3 has 14 residues. The ends were cut back, 1 base at V and 5 bases at J, with 12 bases in the middle. Germline CDR1 is SGHTA and CDR2 is FQGNSA. CDR3 DNA sequence: TGTGCCAGCAGCTTAGTGTTTGTCGAGGACGAGCAGTACTTC. Translating it yields CASSLVFVEDEQYF.

The chain is built from TRBV19 and TRBJ1-2; 7 positions match TRBD1. The CDR3 covers 14 residues. The V and J ends lost 5 bases and 8 bases, in that order; junction bases with no gene match: 11. The germline V gene encodes CDR1 LNHDA and CDR2 SQIVND (reference sequence). CDR3 sequence: CASSLHPDRFGYTF. DNA of the CDR3: TGTGCCAGTAGTTTACACCCGGACAGGTTCGGCTACACCTTC.

The chain is built from TRBV28 and TRBJ1-2; perhaps TRBD1 as D (5 bases). Germline V gene data show CDR1 as MDHEN and CDR2 as SYDVKM. The CDR3 length is 13 residues. V dropped 7 bases and J dropped 8 bases, with 17 bases sitting between them. DNA of the CDR3: TGTGCCAGCAATCCGGGGACTCCCTCGGGCTACACCTTC. The encoded protein is CASNPGTPSGYTF.

The chain couples TRBV23-1 to TRBJ1-1, with 7 nucleotides matching TRBD1. TRBV23-1 is classed as an ORF, of uncertain function. The CDR3 length is 17 residues. The V segment lost 2 bases and the J segment 9 bases; nucleotides outside the gene matches: 18. CDR3 region: CASSQPTGIIGGHQAFF. The CDR3 DNA sequence: TGCGCCAGCAGTCAACCGACAGGGATAATAGGTGGGCACCAAGCTTTCTTT.

This chain uses TRBV5-1 with TRBJ1-1; D is uncertain. This CDR3 has 14 amino acids. V gave up 4 bases and J gave up 5 bases, with 15 bases separating them. Germline V gene data show CDR1 as SGHRS and CDR2 as YFSETQ. This CDR3 reads CASSPGRSGTEAFF. CDR3 bases: TGCGCCAGCAGCCCGGGTCGGAGTGGGACTGAAGCTTTCTTT.

The V and J genes are TRBV7-2 and TRBJ2-1, with a possible D match to TRBD2 (7 bases). The germline gives CDR1 SGHTA, CDR2 FQGNSA. Between the trimmed V and J ends, which lost 2 bases and 10 bases, there was a span of 18 bases. The CDR3 sequence is 15 residues long. The DNA of the CDR3 is TGTGCCAGCAGCTTATCGTGGGGGGGCGGCGGGGAGCAGTTCTTC. This gives the protein CASSLSWGGGGEQFF.

The rearrangement uses TRBV18 and TRBJ2-3; possibly TRBD1 for D (5 bases). There are 16 residues in the CDR3. Germline V gene data show CDR1 as KGHSH and CDR2 as LQKENI. The V end lost 2 bases, the J end lost 2 bases, and 14 bases lay between the germline ends. The CDR3 DNA sequence: TGTGCCAGCTCACCATTTGGGGCAGAAGCCACAGATACGCAGTATTTT. Protein sequence: CASSPFGAEATDTQYF.

The chain recombines TRBV9 with TRBJ1-1; tentative D call: TRBD1 (5 bases). V was pared by 2 bases and J by 6 bases, with 11 bases between. The CDR3 is made up of 13 amino acids. CDR1 and CDR2 (germline): SGDLS, YYNGEE. Written as DNA, the CDR3 is TGTGCCAGCAGCGTCGGGGGTGGGCCTGAAGCTTTCTTT. The encoded protein is CASSVGGGPEAFF.

The chain is built from TRBV7-9 and TRBJ2-7; maybe TRBD2 (6 bases). Germline V gives CDR1 SEHNR, CDR2 FQNEAQ (reference sequence). This CDR3 has 18 amino acids. The V gene lost 5 bases and the J gene lost 3 bases, with 26 bases spanning the gap. The CDR3: CASSNNLRTVGGFYEQYF. The CDR3 DNA reads TGTGCCAGCAGCAATAACCTCCGGACTGTCGGGGGATTCTACGAGCAGTACTTC.

The chain uses TRBV6-1 and TRBJ2-7; 14 bases align to TRBD2. V gave up 10 bases and J gave up 4 bases; unmatched junction bases: 6. Germline CDR1 and CDR2: MNHNS and SASEGT. The CDR3 runs 14 residues. CDR3 nucleotides: TGTGCCACCGGGACTAGCGGGAGTCTTTACGAGCAGTACTTC. Translated, it gives CATGTSGSLYEQYF.

This sequence joins TRBV5-1 and TRBJ1-3; tentatively, D is TRBD1 (5 bases). Germline CDR1 is SGHRS and CDR2 is YFSETQ. The CDR3 loop spans 17 amino acids. V gave up 5 bases and J gave up 0 bases, with 18 bases separating them. The CDR3 DNA is TGCGCCAGCAGTTTCACCCCGACAGCACTCTCTGGAAACACCATATATTTT. This translates into CASSFTPTALSGNTIYF.

V and J are TRBV4-3 and TRBJ2-3, with 11 nucleotides matching TRBD2. With 1 base clipped from V and 9 bases from J, the junction kept 12 bases outside the gene matches. From germline, CDR1 is LGHNA and CDR2 YSLEER. The CDR3 runs to 17 residues. This CDR3 reads CASSQGTSGGLPETQYF. The CDR3 DNA sequence: TGCGCCAGCAGCCAAGGAACTAGCGGGGGCCTACCCGAGACGCAGTATTTT.

This chain links TRBV7-2 with TRBJ2-7; D might be TRBD2 (5 bases). V was pared by 0 bases and J by 2 bases, with 11 bases between. This CDR3 spans 15 amino acids. CDR1 SGHTA and CDR2 FQGNSA come from the germline V gene. The CDR3 is CASSLARGLTYEQYF. CDR3 bases: TGTGCCAGCAGCTTAGCCCGAGGGTTAACCTACGAGCAGTACTTC.

The rearrangement uses TRBV7-8 and TRBJ2-7, with D perhaps TRBD1 (5 bases). This CDR3 is built from 14 residues. In germline, CDR1 is SGHVS, CDR2 FQNEAQ. Trimming left V 5 bases short and J 3 bases short, with 14 bases between. CDR3 residues: CASSLGHSRYEQYF. CDR3 nucleotides: TGTGCCAGCAGCCTCGGACATTCGCGCTACGAGCAGTACTTC.